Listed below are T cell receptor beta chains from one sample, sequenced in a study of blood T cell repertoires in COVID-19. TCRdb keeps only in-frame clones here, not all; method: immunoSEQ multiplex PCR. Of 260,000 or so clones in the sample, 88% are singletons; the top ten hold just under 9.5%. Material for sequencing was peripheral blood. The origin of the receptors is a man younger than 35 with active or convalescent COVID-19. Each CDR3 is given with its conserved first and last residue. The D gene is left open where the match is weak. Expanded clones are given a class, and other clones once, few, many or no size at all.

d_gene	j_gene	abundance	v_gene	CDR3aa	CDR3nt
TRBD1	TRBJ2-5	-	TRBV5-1	CASSQGQGPAQETQYF	TGCGCCAGCAGCCAGGGACAGGGACCTGCGCAAGAGACCCAGTACTTC
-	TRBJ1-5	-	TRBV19	CASSSTGWRNQPQHF	TGTGCCAGTAGTTCAACAGGGTGGCGCAATCAGCCCCAGCATTTT
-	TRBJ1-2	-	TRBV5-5	CASSLRQIDYGYTF	TGTGCCAGCAGCTTGCGTCAGATTGACTATGGCTACACCTTC
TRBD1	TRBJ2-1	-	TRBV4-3	CASSTRTGHNEQFF	TGCGCCAGCAGCACCCGGACAGGTCACAATGAGCAGTTCTTC
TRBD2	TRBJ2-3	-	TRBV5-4	CASSSGGGRNTDTQYF	TGTGCCAGCAGCTCCGGGGGGGGACGGAACACAGATACGCAGTATTTT
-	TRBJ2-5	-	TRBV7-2	CASSSEGETQYF	TGTGCCAGCAGCTCGGAGGGAGAGACCCAGTACTTC
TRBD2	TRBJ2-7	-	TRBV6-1	CASSEFSGGAEYEQYF	TGTGCCAGCAGTGAATTTAGCGGGGGGGCGGAATACGAGCAGTACTTC
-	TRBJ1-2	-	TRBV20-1	CSARDFLGYTF	TGCAGTGCTAGGGACTTCCTTGGCTACACCTTC
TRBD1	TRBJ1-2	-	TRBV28	CASRFRQGSNYGYTF	TGTGCCAGCAGATTCAGACAGGGCAGTAACTATGGCTACACCTTC
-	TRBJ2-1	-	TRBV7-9	CASSVGDSLYNEQFF	TGTGCCAGCAGCGTAGGGGACTCCCTCTACAATGAGCAGTTCTTC
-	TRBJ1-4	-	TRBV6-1	CASSESPRATNEKLFF	TGTGCCAGCAGTGAATCTCCTAGAGCAACTAATGAAAAACTGTTTTTT
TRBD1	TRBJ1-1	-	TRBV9	CASSGQGDTEAFF	TGTGCCAGCAGCGGACAGGGCGACACTGAAGCTTTCTTT
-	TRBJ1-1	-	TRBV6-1	CASSEAGGPLAEAFF	TGTGCCAGCAGTGAAGCGGGGGGGCCTCTCGCTGAAGCTTTCTTT
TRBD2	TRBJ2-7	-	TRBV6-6	CASSFSGGDEQYF	TGTGCCAGCAGTTTTAGCGGGGGAGACGAGCAGTACTTC
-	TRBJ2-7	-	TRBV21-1	CASSSDRGRIYEQYF	TGTGCCAGCAGCAGTGACAGGGGGCGAATCTACGAGCAGTACTTC
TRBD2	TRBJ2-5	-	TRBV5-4	CASMTSGTQETQYF	TGTGCCAGCATGACTAGCGGAACGCAAGAGACCCAGTACTTC
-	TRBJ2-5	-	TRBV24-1	CATSSVRGETQYF	TGTGCCACCAGTAGCGTCCGAGGAGAGACCCAGTACTTC
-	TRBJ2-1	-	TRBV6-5	CASQWGLRGSNEQFF	TGTGCCAGTCAGTGGGGACTCCGCGGTTCCAATGAGCAGTTCTTC
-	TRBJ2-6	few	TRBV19	CASNDRLLSGANVLTF	TGTGCCAGTAACGACAGACTCCTCTCTGGGGCCAACGTCCTGACTTTC
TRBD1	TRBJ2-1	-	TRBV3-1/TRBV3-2	CASSQDLGTGLSYNEQFF	TGTGCCAGCAGCCAAGATCTTGGGACAGGGCTATCCTACAATGAGCAGTTCTTC
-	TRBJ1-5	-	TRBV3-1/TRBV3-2	CASSQGVSKGYVAQHF	TGTGCCAGCAGCCAAGGGGTATCTAAGGGGTACGTAGCCCAGCATTTT
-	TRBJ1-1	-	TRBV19	CASSPGQLNTEAFF	TGTGCCAGTAGTCCCGGACAGTTGAACACTGAAGCTTTCTTT
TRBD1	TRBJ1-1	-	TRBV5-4	CASSWGLGQGPHTEAFF	TGTGCCAGCAGCTGGGGTTTGGGACAGGGGCCTCACACTGAAGCTTTCTTT
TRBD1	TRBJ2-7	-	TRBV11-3	CASSPGQGGRYEQYF	TGTGCCAGCAGCCCCGGACAGGGAGGTCGGTACGAGCAGTACTTC
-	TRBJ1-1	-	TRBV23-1	CASSQSVRLNTEAFF	TGCGCCAGCAGTCAATCGGTGCGCTTGAACACTGAAGCTTTCTTT
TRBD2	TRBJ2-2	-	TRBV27	CASSSALAGGNTGELFF	TGTGCCAGCAGTTCCGCCCTAGCGGGGGGCAACACCGGGGAGCTGTTTTTT
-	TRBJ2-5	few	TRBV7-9	CASSPRKTQYF	TGTGCCAGCAGCCCGCGAAAGACCCAGTACTTC
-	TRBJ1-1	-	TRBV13	CASSPGRGEAFF	TGTGCCAGCAGCCCGGGAAGAGGTGAAGCTTTCTTT
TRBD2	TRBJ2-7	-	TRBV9	CASSVGTSGGEQYF	TGTGCCAGCAGCGTTGGGACTAGCGGGGGCGAGCAGTACTTC
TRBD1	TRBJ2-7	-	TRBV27	CASSFGTGKSEQYF	TGTGCCAGCAGTTTTGGGACAGGGAAATCCGAGCAGTACTTC
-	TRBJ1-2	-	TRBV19	CASSIRRGSGYTF	TGTGCCAGTAGTATTCGCAGGGGAAGCGGCTACACCTTC
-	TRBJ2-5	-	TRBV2	CASSKWHTKETQYF	TGTGCCAGCAGCAAGTGGCACACTAAAGAGACCCAGTACTTC
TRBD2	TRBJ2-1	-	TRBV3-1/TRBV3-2	CASSQNLAGTYNEQFF	TGTGCCAGCAGCCAAAACTTAGCGGGAACTTACAATGAGCAGTTCTTC
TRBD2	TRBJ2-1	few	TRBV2	CASSQGLAGGRDEQFF	TGTGCCAGCAGTCAAGGACTAGCGGGGGGTCGGGATGAGCAGTTCTTC
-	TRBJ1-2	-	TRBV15	CATSREAGPGVGYTF	TGTGCCACCAGCAGAGAAGCGGGCCCTGGGGTTGGCTACACCTTC
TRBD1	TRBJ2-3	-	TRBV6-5	CASRKTGLTDTQYF	TGTGCCAGCAGAAAGACAGGGCTCACAGATACGCAGTATTTT
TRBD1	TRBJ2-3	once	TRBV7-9	CASSHTGGLDTQYF	TGTGCCAGCAGCCACACAGGGGGCTTGGATACGCAGTATTTT
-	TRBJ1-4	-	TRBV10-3	CAISEHGSTNEKLFF	TGTGCCATCAGTGAGCACGGGTCGACTAATGAAAAACTGTTTTTT
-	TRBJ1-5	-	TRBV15	CATSRDIGGHNQPQHF	TGTGCCACCAGCAGAGATATTGGGGGCCACAATCAGCCCCAGCATTTT
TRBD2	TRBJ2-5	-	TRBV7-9	CASSPTSGGKETQYF	TGTGCCAGCAGCCCCACTAGCGGGGGTAAAGAGACCCAGTACTTC
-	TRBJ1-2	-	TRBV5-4	CASSSSGGPIDGYTF	TGTGCCAGCAGTTCCTCTGGAGGCCCTATCGATGGCTACACCTTC
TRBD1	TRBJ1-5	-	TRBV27	CASSPGGRGNQPQHF	TGTGCCAGCAGCCCAGGGGGCAGAGGCAATCAGCCCCAGCATTTT
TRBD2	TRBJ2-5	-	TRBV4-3	CASSPEASGGNQETQYF	TGCGCCAGCAGCCCCGAAGCTAGCGGGGGGAACCAAGAGACCCAGTACTTC
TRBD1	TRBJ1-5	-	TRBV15	CATSDYTGGNQPQHF	TGTGCCACCAGCGATTATACAGGGGGTAATCAGCCCCAGCATTTT
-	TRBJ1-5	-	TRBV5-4	CASSLSPSSNQPQHF	TGTGCCAGCAGCTTGAGCCCATCGAGCAATCAGCCCCAGCATTTT
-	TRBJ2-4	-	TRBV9	CASSVASENIQYF	TGTGCCAGCAGCGTAGCTAGCGAAAACATTCAGTACTTC
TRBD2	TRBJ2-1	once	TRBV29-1	CSVGSWTSGGVVNEQFF	TGCAGCGTTGGGTCTTGGACTAGCGGGGGGGTGGTAAATGAGCAGTTCTTC
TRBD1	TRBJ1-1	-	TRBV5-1	CASSLSGQGAAEAFF	TGCGCCAGCAGCCTCTCCGGACAGGGGGCGGCTGAAGCTTTCTTT
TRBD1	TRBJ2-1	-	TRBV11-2	CASSRQGTRRDNEQFF	TGTGCCAGCAGCCGACAGGGAACCCGACGGGATAATGAGCAGTTCTTC
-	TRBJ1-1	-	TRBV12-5	CASGFWTENTEAFF	TGTGCTAGTGGTTTTTGGACAGAGAACACTGAAGCTTTCTTT
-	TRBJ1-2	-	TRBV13	CASSLAGSDGYTF	TGTGCCAGCAGCTTAGCAGGGTCGGACGGCTACACCTTC
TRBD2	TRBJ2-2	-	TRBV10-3	CAINPAASGGAGRTGELFF	TGTGCCATCAATCCGGCGGCTAGCGGGGGGGCCGGACGCACCGGGGAGCTGTTTTTT
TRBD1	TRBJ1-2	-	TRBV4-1	CASSPRGTDRYGYTF	TGCGCCAGCAGCCCACGAGGGACAGACCGCTATGGCTACACCTTC
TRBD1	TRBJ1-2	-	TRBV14	CASSQEARTGGNGYTF	TGTGCCAGCAGCCAAGAAGCGAGGACAGGGGGCAATGGCTACACCTTC